What follows is one T cell receptor (beta chain) and its context. Its antigen is not known. Method: immunoSEQ multiplex PCR; TCRdb's copy keeps in-frame clones and lacks some. This table has a few hundred thousand clones, approximately 93% appearing once. This specimen comes from a study of T cell responses to AZD1222 COVID-19 vaccine. Study-wide points: There were repertoire samples only from the period after the peak T cell response.

The V end lost 5 bases, the J end lost 5 bases, and 17 bases lay between the germline ends. The CDR3 runs 15 residues. CDR1 is SGHRS and CDR2 is YFSETQ in the germline V gene. Sample: peripheral blood, taken on day 0 of AZD1222 vaccination. This chain connects TRBV5-1 to TRBJ2-1; D is perhaps TRBD1 (8 bases). The origin of this receptor is an adult in good health. The CDR3 coding sequence is TGCGCCAGCAGTCAAGCGGGACAGGCAAACAATGAGCAGTTCTTC. Its protein is CASSQAGQANNEQFF.